This T cell receptor beta chain was observed in a study of regulatory T cells in long-lasting Graves disease. General study findings and limits: Newly diagnosed Graves' patients had higher TCR diversity than persistent ones. Persistent disease favored TRBV28, TRBJ1-2 and TRBJ2-5.

Noted time point: newly diagnosed GD, antithyroid drugs for less than 3 months. Extracted PBMC RNA gave rise to the TCR library. V lost 1 base to trimming and J lost 5 bases, with 9 bases between them. This CDR3 comprises 13 residues. There are a few counts of this clonotype. Its antigen remains unidentified. Library construction for TCR beta used iRepertoire HTBI primers and Arm-PCR of CDR3 regions. Using its own MiXCR run on the multiplex PCR reads, TCRdb lists one record per CDR3 protein. The table includes roughly 500,000 distinct CDR3 sequences, approximately 13% detected once. In addition, the sample was reused for a study of T cells in Graves' hyperthyroidism and ophthalmopathy. From that study: The definition of stable Graves' hyperthyroidism was no ophthalmopathy progression within 18 months. Participants, patients aged 18 to 65, had newly diagnosed hyperthyroidism with a duration under 2 months.

The rearrangement joins TRBV12-3 or TRBV12-4 to TRBJ2-7; weak D call: TRBD2 (5 bases). This clonotype originated in a man aged 30 to 45 with Graves disease. Specimen: peripheral blood mononuclear cells (PBMCs), collected at new diagnosis, from a patient treated with antithyroid drugs. The CDR3 coding sequence is TGTGCCAGCAGTTTAGGAGGGTTCAACGAGCAGTACTTC. Protein sequence: CASSLGGFNEQYF.